This T cell receptor (beta chain) was documented in a study of T-cell memory formation after mild COVID-19. Study observations and caveats: Clones that contracted clustered mainly in CM and EM if CD4+ and in EMRA if CD8+. Detection of some responders pre-infection suggested pre-existing cross-reactive memory T cells participated.

In germline, CDR1 is SGHRS, CDR2 YFSETQ. There are 15 residues in the CDR3. V trimming: 2 bases; J trimming: 8 bases; junction bases outside the gene matches: 10. Sample barcodes and UMIs were carried by the TCR alpha and TCR beta cDNA libraries that 5'RACE generated with constant-segment primers. TCRdb reprocessed the 5' RACE reads via MiXCR and lists one record per CDR3 protein. The data contain about 430,000 distinct CDR3 sequences, more than 20% of them singletons. This clonotype was counted a few times. Its antigen remains unidentified. The chain has TRBV5-1 and TRBJ1-2; 9 nucleotides match TRBD1. The sequence came from an adult woman who had mild COVID-19 (a few samples of this study predate the infection). Cell type and time point are not known. The sample comprised PBMCs or a T cell subset sorted from them (not recorded which). The CDR3 nucleotides are TGCGCCAGCAGCTTAGGGGACAGGGCCGTTTACGGCTACACCTTC. Its translation: CASSLGDRAVYGYTF.